The clone carrying this T cell receptor (beta chain) appeared a single time. What it binds is unknown. Trimming at V came to 6 bases and at J to 7 bases, leaving 6 bases not matched to a gene. The CDR3 is 13 residues long. The germline gives CDR1 MNHEY, CDR2 SMNVEV (reference sequence). The record originates from a study of cytomegalovirus exposure and HLA in healthy donors. For the study at large: An earlier analysis found fewer than 120 million unique TCR beta sequences from about 190 million T cells. Study-wide findings and caveats: Accounts indicate the classifier identified cytomegalovirus status with strong specificity and sensitivity. Across donors, presence/absence analyses took sequencing depth to be roughly uniform.

This PCR relied on a set of 60 Vbeta primers and 13 Jbeta primers. The assay was immunoSEQ multiplex PCR, and TCRdb's table has in-frame clones only and misses some. The profile shows almost 200,000 clones, roughly 85% of them singletons. The J gene is TRBJ1-5, the V gene TRBV27, with 7 bases that match TRBD1. This TCR was sampled from a woman aged 25 to 45 in good health and CMV-seropositive. Sequences were obtained from PBMCs. For the CDR3, the DNA is TGTGCCAGCAGCTTACAGGGGCCCCAGCCCCAGCATTTT. It encodes CASSLQGPQPQHF.